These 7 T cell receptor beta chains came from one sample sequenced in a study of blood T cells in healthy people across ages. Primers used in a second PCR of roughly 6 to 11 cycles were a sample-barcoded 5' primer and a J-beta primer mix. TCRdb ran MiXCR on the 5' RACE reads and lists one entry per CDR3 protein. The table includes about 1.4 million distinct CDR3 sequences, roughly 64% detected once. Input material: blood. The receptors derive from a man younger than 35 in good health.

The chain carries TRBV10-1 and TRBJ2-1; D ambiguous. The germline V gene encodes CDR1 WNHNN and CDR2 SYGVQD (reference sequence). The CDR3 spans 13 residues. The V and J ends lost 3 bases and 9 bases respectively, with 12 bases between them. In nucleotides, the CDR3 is TGCGCCAGCAGTGACCCTCAACGTCCTGAGCAGTTCTTC. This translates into CASSDPQRPEQFF.

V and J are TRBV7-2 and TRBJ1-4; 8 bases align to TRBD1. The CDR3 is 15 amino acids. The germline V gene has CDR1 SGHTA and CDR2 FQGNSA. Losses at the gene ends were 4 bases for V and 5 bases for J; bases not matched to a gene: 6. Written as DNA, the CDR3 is TGTGCCAGCAGCTCAGCCGGGACAGGAAATGAAAAACTGTTTTTT. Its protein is CASSSAGTGNEKLFF. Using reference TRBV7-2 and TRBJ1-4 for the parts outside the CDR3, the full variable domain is GAGVSQSPSNKVTEKGKDVELRCDPISGHTALYWYRQSLGQGLEFLIYFQGNSAPDKSGLPSDRFSAERTGGSVSTLTIQRTQQEDSAVYLCASSSAGTGNEKLFFGSGTQLSVL.

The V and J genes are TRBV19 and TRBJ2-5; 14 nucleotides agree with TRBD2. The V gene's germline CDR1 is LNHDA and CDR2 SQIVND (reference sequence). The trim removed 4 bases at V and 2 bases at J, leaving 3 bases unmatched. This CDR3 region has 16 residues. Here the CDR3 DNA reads TGTGCCAGTAGTACGGGACTAGCGGGGGTTCAAGAGACCCAGTACTTC. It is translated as CASSTGLAGVQETQYF.

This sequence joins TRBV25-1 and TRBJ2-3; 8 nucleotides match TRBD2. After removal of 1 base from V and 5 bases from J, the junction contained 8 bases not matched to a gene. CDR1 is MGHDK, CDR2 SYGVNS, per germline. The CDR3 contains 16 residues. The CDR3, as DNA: TGTGCCAGCAGTGAATTCGTAGCGGGATCGAAAGATACGCAGTATTTT. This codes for CASSEFVAGSKDTQYF.

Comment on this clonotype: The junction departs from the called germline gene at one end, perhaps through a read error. CDR3 loop: CASSQDFASSTDTQYF. The CDR3 bases are TGCGCCAGCAGCCAAGATTTTGCTTCTAGCACAGATACGCAGTATTTT. The chain recombines TRBV4-2 with TRBJ2-3; D gene uncertain. The CDR3 is 16 residues long. Per germline, CDR1 LGHNA and CDR2 YNFKEQ.

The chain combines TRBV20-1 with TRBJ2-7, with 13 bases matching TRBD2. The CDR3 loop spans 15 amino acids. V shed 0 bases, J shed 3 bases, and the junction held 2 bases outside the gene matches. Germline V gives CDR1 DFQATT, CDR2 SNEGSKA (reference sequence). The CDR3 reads CSARDGLAGDYEQYF. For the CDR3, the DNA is TGCAGTGCTAGAGACGGACTAGCGGGGGACTACGAGCAGTACTTC.

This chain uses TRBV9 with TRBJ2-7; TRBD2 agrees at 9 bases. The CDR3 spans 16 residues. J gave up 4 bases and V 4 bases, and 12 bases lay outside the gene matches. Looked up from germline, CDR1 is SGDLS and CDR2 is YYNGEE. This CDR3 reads CASSHPSRGLAYEQYF. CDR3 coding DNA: TGTGCCAGCAGCCATCCCAGTCGGGGACTAGCTTACGAGCAGTACTTC.